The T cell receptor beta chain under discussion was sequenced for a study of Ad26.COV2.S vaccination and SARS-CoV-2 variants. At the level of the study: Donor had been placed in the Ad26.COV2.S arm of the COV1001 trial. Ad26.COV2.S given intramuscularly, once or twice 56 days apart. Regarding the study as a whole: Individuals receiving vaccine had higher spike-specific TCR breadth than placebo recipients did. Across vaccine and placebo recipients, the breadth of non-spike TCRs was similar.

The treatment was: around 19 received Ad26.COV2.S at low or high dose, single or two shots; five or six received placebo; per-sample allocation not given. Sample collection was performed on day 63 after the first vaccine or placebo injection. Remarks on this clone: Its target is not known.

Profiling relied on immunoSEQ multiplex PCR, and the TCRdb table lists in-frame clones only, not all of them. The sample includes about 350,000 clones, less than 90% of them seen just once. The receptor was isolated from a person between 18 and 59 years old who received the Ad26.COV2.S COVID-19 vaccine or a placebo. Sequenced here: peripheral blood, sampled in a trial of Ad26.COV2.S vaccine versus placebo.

The CDR3 loop is CSVGGTSGNTDTQYF. The CDR3 region has the DNA TGCAGCGTTGGGGGGACTAGCGGCAACACAGATACGCAGTATTTT. The chain uses TRBV29-1 and TRBJ2-3, with 11 bases that match TRBD2. Germline-derived CDR1 and CDR2 are SQVTM and ANQGSEA. J was trimmed by 2 bases and V by 4 bases; bases with no gene match: 5. The CDR3 has 15 residues.